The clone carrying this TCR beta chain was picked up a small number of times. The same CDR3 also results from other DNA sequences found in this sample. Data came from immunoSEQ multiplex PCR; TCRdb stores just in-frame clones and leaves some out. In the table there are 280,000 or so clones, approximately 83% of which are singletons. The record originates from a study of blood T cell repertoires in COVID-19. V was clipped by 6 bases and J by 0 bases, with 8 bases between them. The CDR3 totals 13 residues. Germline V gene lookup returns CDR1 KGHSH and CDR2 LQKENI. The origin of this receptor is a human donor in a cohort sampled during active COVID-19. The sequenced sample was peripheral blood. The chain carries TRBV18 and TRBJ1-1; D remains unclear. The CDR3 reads CASSEYLNTEAFF. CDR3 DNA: TGTGCCAGCTCCGAGTATCTGAACACTGAAGCTTTCTTT.